This TCR beta chain was captured in a study of blood T cells in healthy people across ages. Using a J-beta primer mix together with a sample-barcoded 5' primer, a second PCR was run for about 7 to 12 cycles. Every cDNA molecule bore a tag from a template-switch adaptor containing 12 random nucleotides. TCRdb fed the 5' RACE reads into MiXCR, producing one record per CDR3 protein. The sample contains 550,000 to 600,000 distinct CDR3 sequences, approximately 25% of which appear only once. Study-wide points: In older individuals, TCR beta diversity per million T cells was lower, falling roughly linearly with age. Estimates of total diversity, which came from one million sequenced T cells, were considered to be underestimates.

This CDR3 spans 12 amino acids. Trimming stripped 5 bases from V and 4 bases from J, with 11 bases between. CDR1 and CDR2 (germline): DFQATT, SNEGSKA (reference sequence). As concerns this clonotype: Its antigen is still unknown.

Specimen: blood. V is TRBV20-1 and J is TRBJ1-1; D might be TRBD1 (6 bases). The sequence was collected from a woman in her 70s in good health. The chain's CDR3 is CSAGRDTTEAFF. In DNA, the CDR3 is TGCAGTGCTGGCCGGGACACCACTGAAGCTTTCTTT.